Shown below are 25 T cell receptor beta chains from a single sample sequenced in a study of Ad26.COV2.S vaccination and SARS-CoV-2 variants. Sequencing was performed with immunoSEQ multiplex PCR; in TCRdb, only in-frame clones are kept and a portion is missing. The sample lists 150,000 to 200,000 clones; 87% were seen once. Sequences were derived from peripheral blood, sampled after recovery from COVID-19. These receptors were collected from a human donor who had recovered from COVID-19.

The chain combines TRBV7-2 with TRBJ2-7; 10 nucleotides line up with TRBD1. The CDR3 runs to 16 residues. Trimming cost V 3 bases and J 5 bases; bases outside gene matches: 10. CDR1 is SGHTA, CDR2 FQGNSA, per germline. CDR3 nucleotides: TGTGCCAGCAGCTTTCTCGGGACAGGGGCAAGTCACGAGCAGTACTTC. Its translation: CASSFLGTGASHEQYF.

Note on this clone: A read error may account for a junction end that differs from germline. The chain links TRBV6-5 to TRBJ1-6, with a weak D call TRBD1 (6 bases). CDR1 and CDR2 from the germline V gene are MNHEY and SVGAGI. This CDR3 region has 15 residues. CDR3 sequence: CASSSRGSDNSPLHF. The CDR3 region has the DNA TGTGCCAGCAGCAGCAGGGGCTCCGATAATTCACCCCTCCACTTT.

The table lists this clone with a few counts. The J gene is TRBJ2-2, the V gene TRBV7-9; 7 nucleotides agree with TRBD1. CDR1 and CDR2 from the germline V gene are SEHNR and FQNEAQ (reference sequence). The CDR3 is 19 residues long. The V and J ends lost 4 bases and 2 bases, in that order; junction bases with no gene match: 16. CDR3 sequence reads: CASSSPARQGSPNTGELFF. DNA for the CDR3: TGTGCCAGCAGCTCCCCCGCTCGACAGGGCTCCCCTAACACCGGGGAGCTGTTTTTT.

The CDR3: CASSRQRGDYEQYF. As DNA, the CDR3 is TGTGCCAGCAGTCGGCAGAGAGGGGATTACGAGCAGTACTTC. The rearrangement links TRBV2 to TRBJ2-7; the D call may be TRBD1 or TRBD2 (5 bases each). Looked up from germline, CDR1 is SNHLY and CDR2 is FYNNEI. The CDR3 has 14 residues. Between the trimmed V and J ends, which lost 5 bases and 4 bases, there was a span of 15 bases.

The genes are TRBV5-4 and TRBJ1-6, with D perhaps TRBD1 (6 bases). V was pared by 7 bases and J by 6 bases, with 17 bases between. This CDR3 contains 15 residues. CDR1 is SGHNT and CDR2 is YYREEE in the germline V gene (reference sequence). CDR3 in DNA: TGTGCCAGCGGCAGTACAGGGTCCGGTAATTCACCCCTCCACTTT. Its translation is CASGSTGSGNSPLHF.

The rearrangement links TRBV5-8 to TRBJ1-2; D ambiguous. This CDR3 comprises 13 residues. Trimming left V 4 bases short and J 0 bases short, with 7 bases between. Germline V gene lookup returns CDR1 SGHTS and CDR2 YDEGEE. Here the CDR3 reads CASSLPPNYGYTF. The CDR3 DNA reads TGTGCCAGCAGCCTACCCCCTAACTATGGCTACACCTTC.

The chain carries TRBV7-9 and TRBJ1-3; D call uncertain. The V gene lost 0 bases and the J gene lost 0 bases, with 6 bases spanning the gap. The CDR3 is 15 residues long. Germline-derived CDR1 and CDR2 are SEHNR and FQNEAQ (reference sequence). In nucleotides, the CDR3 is TGTGCCAGCAGCTTAGCGGCCGGCTCTGGAAACACCATATATTTT. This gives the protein CASSLAAGSGNTIYF.

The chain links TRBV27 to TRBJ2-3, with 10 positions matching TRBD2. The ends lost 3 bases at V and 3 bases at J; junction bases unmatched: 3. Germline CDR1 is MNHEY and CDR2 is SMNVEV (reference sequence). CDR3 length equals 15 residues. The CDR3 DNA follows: TGTGCCAGCAGTTTTACTAGCGGGATGACAGATACGCAGTATTTT. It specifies CASSFTSGMTDTQYF.

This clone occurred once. CDR3 DNA sequence: TGTGCCAGCAGCCTAAGACGGGGAGGGAGCACAGATACGCAGTATTTT. This codes for CASSLRRGGSTDTQYF. The rearrangement links TRBV11-2 to TRBJ2-3, with TRBD2 matching 7 bases. Germline V CDR1 and CDR2: SGHAT, FQNNGV. The CDR3 totals 16 residues. The J segment lost 0 bases and the V segment lost 5 bases, leaving 8 bases of the junction unmatched.

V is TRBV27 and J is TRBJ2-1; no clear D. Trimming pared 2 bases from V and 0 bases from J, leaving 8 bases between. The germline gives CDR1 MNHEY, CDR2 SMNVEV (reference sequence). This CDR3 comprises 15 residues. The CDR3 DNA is TGTGCCAGCAGTTTAAGGTACAGCTCCTACAATGAGCAGTTCTTC. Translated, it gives CASSLRYSSYNEQFF.

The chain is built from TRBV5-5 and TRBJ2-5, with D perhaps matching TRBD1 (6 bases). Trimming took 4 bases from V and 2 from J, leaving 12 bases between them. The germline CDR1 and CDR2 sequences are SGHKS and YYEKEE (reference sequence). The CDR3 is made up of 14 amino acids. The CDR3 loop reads CASSRLRGQETQYF. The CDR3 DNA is TGTGCCAGCAGCCGTTTAAGGGGGCAAGAGACCCAGTACTTC.

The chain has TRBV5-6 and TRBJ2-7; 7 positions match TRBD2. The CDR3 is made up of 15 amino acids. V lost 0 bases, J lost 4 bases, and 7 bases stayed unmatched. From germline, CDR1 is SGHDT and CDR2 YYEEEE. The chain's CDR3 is CASSLEAGEPYEQYF. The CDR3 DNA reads TGTGCCAGCAGCTTGGAGGCGGGGGAACCATACGAGCAGTACTTC.

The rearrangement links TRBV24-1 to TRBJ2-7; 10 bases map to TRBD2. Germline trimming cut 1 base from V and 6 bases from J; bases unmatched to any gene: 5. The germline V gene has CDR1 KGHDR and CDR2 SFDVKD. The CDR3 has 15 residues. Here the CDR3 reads CATSDLLAGPLEQYF. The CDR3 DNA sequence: TGTGCCACCAGTGATTTACTAGCGGGGCCCCTCGAGCAGTACTTC.

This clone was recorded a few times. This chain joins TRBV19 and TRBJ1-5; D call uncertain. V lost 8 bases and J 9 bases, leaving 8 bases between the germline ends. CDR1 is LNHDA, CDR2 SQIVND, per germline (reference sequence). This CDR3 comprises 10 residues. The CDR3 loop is CASGDGPQHF. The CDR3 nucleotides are TGTGCCAGTGGAGATGGGCCCCAGCATTTT.

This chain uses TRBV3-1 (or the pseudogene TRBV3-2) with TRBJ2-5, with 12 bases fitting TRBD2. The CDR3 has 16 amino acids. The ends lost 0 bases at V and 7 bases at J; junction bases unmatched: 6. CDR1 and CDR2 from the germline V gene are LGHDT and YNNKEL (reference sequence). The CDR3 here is CASSQETTSGRRTQYF. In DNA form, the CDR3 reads TGTGCCAGCAGCCAAGAGACAACTAGCGGGAGGAGGACCCAGTACTTC.

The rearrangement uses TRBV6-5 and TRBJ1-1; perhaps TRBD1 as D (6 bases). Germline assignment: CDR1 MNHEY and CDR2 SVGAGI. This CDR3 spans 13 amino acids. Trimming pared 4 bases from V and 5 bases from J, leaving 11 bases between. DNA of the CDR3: TGTGCCAGCAGTTCAGGGGTTCGAACTGAAGCTTTCTTT. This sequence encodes CASSSGVRTEAFF.

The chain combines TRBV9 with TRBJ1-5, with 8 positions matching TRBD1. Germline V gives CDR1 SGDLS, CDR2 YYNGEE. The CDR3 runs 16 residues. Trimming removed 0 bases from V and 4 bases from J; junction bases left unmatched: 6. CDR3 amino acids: CASSVGGQDTNQPQHF. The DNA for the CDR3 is TGTGCCAGCAGCGTAGGGGGACAGGACACAAATCAGCCCCAGCATTTT.

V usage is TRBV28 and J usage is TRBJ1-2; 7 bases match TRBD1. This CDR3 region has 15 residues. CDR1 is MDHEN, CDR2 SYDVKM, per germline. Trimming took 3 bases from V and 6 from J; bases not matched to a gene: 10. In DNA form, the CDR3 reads TGTGCCAGCAGTTTGAGTTTGGGACAGACCGATGGCTACACCTTC. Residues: CASSLSLGQTDGYTF.

CDR3 sequence: CASSVAGNSGELFF. CDR3 DNA sequence: TGTGCCAGCAGCGTAGCTGGCAATTCTGGGGAGCTGTTTTTT. The gene calls are TRBV9 and TRBJ2-2; D remains ambiguous. In germline, CDR1 is SGDLS, CDR2 YYNGEE. This CDR3 contains 14 residues. Between the trimmed V and J ends, which lost 0 bases and 8 bases, there was a span of 11 bases.

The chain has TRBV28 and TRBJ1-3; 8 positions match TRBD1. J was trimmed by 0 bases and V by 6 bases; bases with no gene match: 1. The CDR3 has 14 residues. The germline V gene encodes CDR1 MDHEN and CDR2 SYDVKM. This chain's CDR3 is CASRQGGSGNTIYF. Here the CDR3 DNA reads TGTGCCAGCAGACAGGGGGGCTCTGGAAACACCATATATTTT.

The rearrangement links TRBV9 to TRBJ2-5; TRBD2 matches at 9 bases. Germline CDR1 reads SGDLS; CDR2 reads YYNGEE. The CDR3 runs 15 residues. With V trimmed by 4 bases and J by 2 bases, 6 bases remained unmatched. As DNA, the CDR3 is TGTGCCAGCAGCCTGAGCGGGGGGTCACAAGAGACCCAGTACTTC. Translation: CASSLSGGSQETQYF. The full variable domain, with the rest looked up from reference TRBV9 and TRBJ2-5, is DSGVTQTPKHLITATGQRVTLRCSPRSGDLSVYWYQQSLDQGLQFLIQYYNGEERAKGNILERFSAQQFPDLHSELNLSSLELGDSALYFCASSLSGGSQETQYFGPGTRLLVL.

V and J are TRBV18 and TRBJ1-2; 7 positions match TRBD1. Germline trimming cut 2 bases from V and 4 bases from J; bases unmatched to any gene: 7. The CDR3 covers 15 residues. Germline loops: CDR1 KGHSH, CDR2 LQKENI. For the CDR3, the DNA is TGTGCCAGCTCACCAAGTCAGGGGACAGCCTATGGCTACACCTTC. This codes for CASSPSQGTAYGYTF.

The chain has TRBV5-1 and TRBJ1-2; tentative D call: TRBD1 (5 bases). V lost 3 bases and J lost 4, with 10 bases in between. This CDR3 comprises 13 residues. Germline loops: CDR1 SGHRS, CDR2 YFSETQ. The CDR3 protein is CASSWGDLYGYTF. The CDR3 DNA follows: TGCGCCAGCAGCTGGGGGGACCTCTATGGCTACACCTTC.

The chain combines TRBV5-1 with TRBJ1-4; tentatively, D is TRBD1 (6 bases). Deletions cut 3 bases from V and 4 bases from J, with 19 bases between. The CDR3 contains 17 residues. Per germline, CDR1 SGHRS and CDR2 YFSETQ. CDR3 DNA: TGCGCCAGCAGCTGGGGGCTGGGGGCGGTTGATAATGAAAAACTGTTTTTT. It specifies CASSWGLGAVDNEKLFF.

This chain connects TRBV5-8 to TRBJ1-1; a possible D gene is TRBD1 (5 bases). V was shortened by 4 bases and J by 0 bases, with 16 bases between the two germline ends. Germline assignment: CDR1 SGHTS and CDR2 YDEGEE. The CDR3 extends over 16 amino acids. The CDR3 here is CASSPRAVRLNTEAFF. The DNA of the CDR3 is TGTGCCAGCAGCCCCAGGGCAGTACGATTGAACACTGAAGCTTTCTTT.